The sequence of this TCR beta chain was determined in a study of OX40 agonist ivuxolimab in advanced cancers. A note on the overall study: Ivuxolimab was an agonistic, fully human IgG2 monoclonal antibody directed against OX40 (CD134), a costimulatory receptor. Partial responses occurred in three dose-escalation patients: two with cutaneous melanoma and one with hepatocellular carcinoma. The paper reports the monotherapy dose-escalation portion (N of about 54 patients) of the phase I ivuxolimab trial. Intravenous ivuxolimab was administered to patients every 2 weeks at six dose levels: 0.01, 0.1, 0.3, 1.5, 3 and 10 mg/kg. Among the roughly 50 dose-escalation patients, 19 had hepatocellular carcinoma, some 15 melanoma, 9 renal cell carcinoma and 9 head and neck cancer. The purpose of peripheral TCRbeta sequencing was to test whether ivuxolimab changed TCR sequence diversity and led to clonal T-cell expansion. The dose-escalation cohort was roughly 80% male with a mean age of about 54 years, ranging from roughly 20 to 80. Patients were allowed to have had prior anti-PD-1, anti-PD-L1 or anti-CTLA-4 therapy, and around 41% of the dose-escalation patients had previously received checkpoint inhibitors. Overall study outcomes, separate from this receptor: The antigen specificity of the peripheral T cells that underwent clonal expansion was not determined. At doses from 0.1 to 3.0 mg/kg, clonal expansion was seen in both CD4+ and CD8+ blood T cells between baseline and week 6. On average, CD8+ T cells showed more expanded clones than CD4+ T cells after ivuxolimab. In partial responders in the 0.1-3.0 mg/kg groups, normalized peripheral clonal expansion was found to be among the lowest, especially among CD8+ T cells. Low levels of normalized T-cell clonal expansion were also shown by some nonresponding patients.

The trial excluded patients who had a history of autoimmune disease or were on systemic immunosuppression. Peripheral blood for TCR sequencing was drawn from every dose cohort at baseline, at cycle 4 day 1 and at cycle 7 day 1. The samples were taken from a phase I, first-in-human, multicenter, open-label dose-escalation trial of ivuxolimab. Adults with locally advanced or metastatic melanoma, renal cell, hepatocellular, or head and neck squamous cell carcinoma were enrolled in the trial. CD4+ and CD8+ T cells were sorted separately from peripheral blood before TCR sequencing. Genomic DNA was isolated from the sorted cells so that the TCRbeta CDR3 region could be sequenced. The immunoSEQ Assay was used for sequencing of TCRbeta CDR3 regions. Held by TCRdb, this immuneACCESS table contains in-frame sequences only and omits some clones. Under half of the omission traces to an unresolved V gene where checked; the cause of the rest is unknown. A total of tens of thousands of clones appear in this sample, approximately 90% of them only once. The ten largest clonotypes hold 1% to 1.2% of the sample.

With regard to this clone: Its recognized antigen is unknown. No base quality values were provided; no much bigger clone lies one nucleotide off.

The starting material was CD4+ or CD8+ T cells sorted from blood, obtained in a trial of the OX40 agonist ivuxolimab. The source is an adult with an advanced solid tumor such as melanoma, head and neck, liver or kidney cancer.

The CDR3 reads CAISEPRPETQYF. The nucleotide sequence reads TGTGCCATCAGTGAGCCCAGACCAGAGACCCAGTACTTC. The sequence is built from TRBV10-3 and TRBJ2-5; the D gene cannot be resolved reliably. V is shortened by 2 bases, J by 4 bases, and the region joining them spans 8 bases. From a lookup of the germline V gene, CDR1 and CDR2 are ENHRY and SYGVKD. The CDR3 starts with the cysteine, ends with the phenylalanine, and has 13 residues. Only the CDR3 DNA stays, 39 bases, in frame from base 1.